This TCR beta chain comes out of a study of CD8 T cells in Susac syndrome. The CDR3 is made up of 17 amino acids. Looked up from germline, CDR1 is DFQATT and CDR2 is SNEGSKA (reference sequence). The V end lost 0 bases, the J end lost 10 bases, and 22 bases lay between the germline ends. Of note for this clonotype: Its antigen is unidentified.

The RNA input was roughly 0.45 to 1 ug, and it was reverse transcribed with random hexamers. Multiplex PCR with immunoSEQ amplified the TCR beta CDR3 across 54 Vbeta and 13 Jbeta. One entry per CDR3 protein results from TCRdb running MiXCR on the immunoSEQ multiplex PCR reads. The sample comprises about 150,000 distinct CDR3 sequences, nearly 97% of which are singletons, and 0.065% to 0.1% rests with the top ten. The study's findings and limits: Within Susac syndrome CD4+ T cell repertoires, clonal expansion was not evident.

The source is a human donor with Susac syndrome. V gene TRBV20-1 combines with J gene TRBJ1-6; D not certain. The sequencing sample was made of CD4+ T cells from PBMCs. The CDR3 loop reads CSARDEGQAVIRSPLHF. The DNA of the CDR3 is TGCAGTGCTAGAGATGAAGGGCAGGCCGTAATTCGGTCACCCCTCCACTTT.